The subject of this entry is one T cell receptor (beta chain). Antigen: not known. At one of its ends the junction is not consistent with the germline gene, which may arise from a read error. The sample comes from a study of OX40 agonist ivuxolimab in advanced cancers. The wider study: The patients received agonistic anti-OX40 (CD134) antibody ivuxolimab. Study-wide findings and caveats: Clonal expansion from baseline to week 6 occurred in both CD4+ and CD8+ T cells.

Patients were ruled out by autoimmune disease history or systemic immunosuppression. Sampled blood was obtained at baseline, cycle 4 day 1, and cycle 7 day 1. Clones were read by immunoSEQ multiplex PCR, and TCRdb kept only the in-frame ones, dropping some. The sample records around 62,000 clones, roughly 88% being singletons. The clonotype was recovered from an adult with an advanced solid tumor such as melanoma, head and neck, liver or kidney cancer. Sequenced here: CD4+ or CD8+ T cells sorted from blood, sampled in a trial of the OX40 agonist ivuxolimab.

CDR3 in amino acids: CASRGSGRADRVF. The CDR3 DNA reads TGTGCCAGCCGGGGGAGCGGGAGGGCTGACCGAGTATTT. The J gene is TRBJ2-3, the V gene TRBV28; 10 bases are shared with TRBD2. The CDR3 runs 13 residues. Per the germline V gene, CDR1 is MDHEN and CDR2 is SYDVKM.